Listed here are 32 T cell receptor beta chains from one sample, sequenced in a study of blood T cell repertoires in COVID-19. Sequencing used immunoSEQ multiplex PCR; TCRdb keeps in-frame clones, though not all of them. The profile shows approximately 190,000 clones, about four fifths of them singletons. Sequencing was performed on peripheral blood. The receptors stem from an older woman with COVID-19, enrolled during active disease.

The rearrangement links TRBV20-1 to TRBJ2-1; TRBD2 matches 10 bases. Losses at the gene ends were 3 bases for V and 2 bases for J; bases not matched to a gene: 7. The CDR3 loop spans 16 amino acids. Germline V gene data show CDR1 as DFQATT and CDR2 as SNEGSKA (reference sequence). This chain's CDR3 is CSASSSGGSTYNEQFF. The CDR3 coding sequence is TGCAGTGCTAGTAGTAGCGGGGGGTCTACCTACAATGAGCAGTTCTTC.

With respect to this clone: An end of the junction differs from the germline gene, which may be a read error. The chain is built from TRBV7-7 and TRBJ2-1, with D possibly TRBD1 on 6 matching bases. The CDR3 has 16 amino acids. Germline V gene data show CDR1 as SSHAT and CDR2 as FNYEAQ (reference sequence). The CDR3 DNA follows: TGTGCTAGCAGCTTAGGCCCCCGAGGGGACAACAATGAGCAGTTCTTC. Translating it yields CASSLGPRGDNNEQFF.

The chain joins TRBV18 to TRBJ1-5; D gene ambiguous. CDR1 and CDR2 (germline): KGHSH, LQKENI. Trimming took off 3 bases at V and 11 bases at J, with 14 bases between the two ends. CDR3 size: 13 residues. The DNA of the CDR3 is TGTGCCAGCTCACCCCGGTCGGGAGGAGCCCAGCATTTT. Translation: CASSPRSGGAQHF.

The chain links TRBV6-1 to TRBJ2-5; D is uncertain. CDR1 is MNHNS, CDR2 SASEGT, per germline. The CDR3 contains 10 residues. Trimming removed 0 bases from V and 11 bases from J, with 4 bases in between. The CDR3 nucleotides read TGTGCCAGCAGTGAAGCGAGTCAGTACTTC. Its translation: CASSEASQYF.

The chain joins TRBV6-5 to TRBJ2-1; D possibly corresponds to TRBD2 (5 bases). The ends were cut back, 6 bases at V and 5 bases at J, with 11 bases in the middle. CDR1 is MNHEY, CDR2 SVGAGI, per germline. The CDR3 spans 13 residues. As DNA, the CDR3 is TGTGCCAGCAGCGCCGGGATCAACAATGAGCAGTTCTTC. Protein: CASSAGINNEQFF.

This clone was picked up one time. V gene TRBV11-2 combines with J gene TRBJ2-7; TRBD1 matches at 9 bases. The germline CDR1 and CDR2 sequences are SGHAT and FQNNGV. V lost 1 base and J lost 4; bases outside the gene matches: 5. The CDR3 contains 15 residues. CDR3 loop: CASSLAGTGIYEQYF. CDR3 nucleotide sequence: TGTGCCAGCAGCTTAGCCGGGACAGGGATATACGAGCAGTACTTC.

The rearrangement links TRBV9 to TRBJ1-4; D perhaps matches TRBD1 (5 bases). This CDR3 has 15 residues. Between the trimmed V and J ends, which lost 3 bases and 8 bases, there was a span of 17 bases. CDR1 and CDR2 (germline): SGDLS, YYNGEE. This CDR3 reads CASSGRDQSGEKLFF. The CDR3, as DNA: TGTGCCAGCAGCGGAAGGGACCAGAGCGGGGAAAAACTGTTTTTT. Complete variable domain (other parts from reference TRBV9 and TRBJ1-4): DSGVTQTPKHLITATGQRVTLRCSPRSGDLSVYWYQQSLDQGLQFLIQYYNGEERAKGNILERFSAQQFPDLHSELNLSSLELGDSALYFCASSGRDQSGEKLFFGSGTQLSVL.

This chain links TRBV19 with TRBJ1-5; weak D call: TRBD1 (5 bases). CDR3 length equals 13 residues. V dropped 1 base and J dropped 13 bases, with 14 bases sitting between them. Germline values: CDR1 LNHDA, CDR2 SQIVND (reference sequence). Written as DNA, the CDR3 is TGTGCCAGTAGTATAGGCGGAGCGGGGGGACAGCATTTT. The encoded protein is CASSIGGAGGQHF. The variable domain in full, completed from reference TRBV19 and TRBJ1-5, reads DGGITQSPKYLFRKEGQNVTLSCEQNLNHDAMYWYRQDPGQGLRLIYYSQIVNDFQKGDIAEGYSVSREKKESFPLTVTSAQKNPTAFYLCASSIGGAGGQHFGDGTRLSIL.

The chain recombines TRBV5-1 with TRBJ2-1, with TRBD2 matching over 7 bases. Germline V gene data show CDR1 as SGHRS and CDR2 as YFSETQ. The V segment lost 0 bases and the J segment 2 bases; nucleotides outside the gene matches: 5. The CDR3 loop spans 16 amino acids. The CDR3 nucleotides read TGCGCCAGCAGCTTGGCTCCGCGGGAGACCTACAATGAGCAGTTCTTC. This translates into CASSLAPRETYNEQFF.

The chain links TRBV3-1 (or the pseudogene TRBV3-2) to TRBJ1-1; D perhaps matches TRBD1 (5 bases). This CDR3 contains 17 residues. V was trimmed by 4 bases and J by 0 bases, leaving 18 bases between them. CDR1 is LGHDT and CDR2 is YNNKEL in the germline V gene (reference sequence). CDR3 in DNA: TGTGCCAGCAGCCCCCCATGGGGGGAGACCGTGAACACTGAAGCTTTCTTT. This gives the protein CASSPPWGETVNTEAFF.

For the CDR3, the DNA is TGCGCCAGCAGCCCGGGGACAGCTCAAGAGACCCAGTACTTC. It translates to CASSPGTAQETQYF. This sequence joins TRBV5-1 and TRBJ2-5; 7 bases agree with TRBD1. V dropped 4 bases and J dropped 2; count of bases not matched to a gene: 5. The CDR3 covers 14 residues. Germline CDR1 reads SGHRS; CDR2 reads YFSETQ.

The V gene is TRBV6-5, the J gene TRBJ1-2; maybe TRBD1 (6 bases). The CDR3 is made up of 15 amino acids. CDR1 MNHEY and CDR2 SVGAGI come from the germline V gene. The germline V and J ends were trimmed by 7 bases and 6 bases, with 21 bases remaining between them. CDR3 loop: CASTTGAGANDGYTF. CDR3 in DNA: TGTGCCAGCACCACCGGTGCGGGGGCTAATGATGGCTACACCTTC.

The chain links TRBV9 to TRBJ1-2; TRBD1 aligns across 7 bases. Losses at the gene ends were 10 bases for V and 6 bases for J; bases not matched to a gene: 24. Germline loops: CDR1 SGDLS, CDR2 YYNGEE. The CDR3 has 17 amino acids. The CDR3 protein is CAARSEGSGTDHNGYTF. Here the CDR3 DNA reads TGTGCCGCAAGAAGTGAGGGGTCCGGGACAGATCATAATGGCTACACCTTC.

The CDR3 sequence: CASSPDRGETQYF. CDR3 bases: TGTGCCAGCAGCCCTGACAGGGGTGAGACCCAGTACTTC. V usage is TRBV5-5 and J usage is TRBJ2-5; 8 nucleotides agree with TRBD1. Germline lookup yields CDR1 SGHKS and CDR2 YYEKEE (reference sequence). V lost 4 bases to trimming and J lost 5 bases; unmatched junction nucleotides: 4. The CDR3 has 13 residues.

This sequence joins TRBV7-8 and TRBJ1-5; 9 bases line up with TRBD1. CDR3 length equals 14 residues. The germline V gene encodes CDR1 SGHVS and CDR2 FQNEAQ. V lost 5 bases and J lost 5; bases outside the gene matches: 4. The CDR3 here is CASSRTGVYQPQHF. CDR3 DNA sequence: TGTGCCAGCAGCCGGACAGGGGTTTATCAGCCCCAGCATTTT.

The V gene is TRBV10-3, the J gene TRBJ2-2; 7 positions match TRBD2. From germline, CDR1 is ENHRY and CDR2 SYGVKD. The CDR3 is 16 residues long. V was pared by 3 bases and J by 2 bases, with 6 bases of the junction left unmatched. As DNA, the CDR3 is TGTGCCATCAGTGACCCCGGGACTAAAAACACCGGGGAGCTGTTTTTT. Encoded protein: CAISDPGTKNTGELFF.

This clone was seen a single time. This sequence joins TRBV2 and TRBJ2-7; 11 bases agree with TRBD2. CDR1 and CDR2 (germline): SNHLY, FYNNEI. J gave up 4 bases and V 1 base, and 6 bases lay outside the gene matches. CDR3 size: 16 residues. For the CDR3, the DNA is TGTGCCAGCAGTGAAGGACTAGCGGGGAACTATTACGAGCAGTACTTC. Amino acid sequence: CASSEGLAGNYYEQYF.

The gene calls are TRBV6-5 and TRBJ1-1; 8 bases are shared with TRBD1. The CDR3 is 14 amino acids. Germline-derived CDR1 and CDR2 are MNHEY and SVGAGI. Trimming removed 6 bases from V and 5 bases from J; junction bases left unmatched: 8. This CDR3 reads CASRMDRVRTEAFF. The DNA of the CDR3 is TGTGCCAGCAGGATGGACAGGGTGAGAACTGAAGCTTTCTTT.

V and J are TRBV19 and TRBJ1-1; TRBD1 matches 7 bases. Germline loops: CDR1 LNHDA, CDR2 SQIVND (reference sequence). This CDR3 region has 14 residues. The V gene end was trimmed by 8 bases and the J gene end by 1 base; junction bases not matched to a gene: 7. The CDR3 sequence: CASGRQGRNTEAFF. DNA of the CDR3: TGTGCCAGTGGAAGACAGGGTAGGAACACTGAAGCTTTCTTT.

This sequence joins TRBV2 and TRBJ2-7; no reliable D call. Trimming stripped 8 bases from V and 7 bases from J, with 18 bases between. This CDR3 spans 13 amino acids. Germline CDR1 is SNHLY and CDR2 is FYNNEI. The CDR3 nucleotides are TGTGCCAGCGCCCTCCCGTTTACTCCAGAGCAGTACGTC. It specifies CASALPFTPEQYV.

This rearrangement joins TRBV28 to TRBJ2-7; D remains ambiguous. This CDR3 has 14 amino acids. Germline CDR1 is MDHEN and CDR2 is SYDVKM. Trimming took 3 bases from V and 3 from J, leaving 12 bases between them. The CDR3 nucleotides are TGTGCCAGCAGTTTCGGTCGGCGGTACTACGAGCAGTACTTC. It encodes CASSFGRRYYEQYF.

This chain uses TRBV5-4 with TRBJ2-7; D perhaps matches TRBD1 (8 bases). The CDR3 sequence is 14 residues long. Germline V gene sequence: CDR1 SGHNT, CDR2 YYREEE (reference sequence). V gave up 3 bases and J gave up 4 bases, with 14 bases separating them. Here the CDR3 DNA reads TGTGCCAGCAGCTCTACAGGGGGGGGATACGAGCAGTACTTC. This translates into CASSSTGGGYEQYF.

V usage is TRBV7-8 and J usage is TRBJ2-2; 10 nucleotides match TRBD2. Germline V gene sequence: CDR1 SGHVS, CDR2 FQNEAQ. The CDR3 extends over 16 amino acids. J lost 0 bases, V lost 2 bases, and 0 bases had no gene match. CDR3 sequence reads: CASSLTSGTNTGELFF. CDR3 DNA: TGTGCCAGCAGCTTAACTAGCGGGACGAACACCGGGGAGCTGTTTTTT.

The CDR3 reads CATSRRTGALEQYF. The CDR3 bases are TGTGCCACCAGCAGGAGGACAGGGGCACTGGAGCAGTACTTC. The rearrangement uses TRBV15 and TRBJ2-7; 9 nucleotides align to TRBD1. CDR1 is LNHNV and CDR2 is YYDKDF in the germline V gene (reference sequence). After removal of 3 bases from V and 7 bases from J, the junction contained 7 bases not matched to a gene. This CDR3 is 14 amino acids long.

The chain is built from TRBV5-1 and TRBJ2-3, with D maybe TRBD2 (7 bases). V was pared by 0 bases and J by 4 bases, with 15 bases between. The CDR3 runs to 16 residues. Germline loops: CDR1 SGHRS, CDR2 YFSETQ. In nucleotides, the CDR3 is TGCGCCAGCAGCTTGGGGCGGGGGCCCCCCCCAGATACGCAGTATTTT. Its translation: CASSLGRGPPPDTQYF.

This sequence joins TRBV7-6 and TRBJ2-1, with D possibly matching TRBD2 (5 bases). Germline V CDR1 and CDR2: SGHVS, FNYEAQ. Trimming removed 2 bases from V and 0 bases from J, with 14 bases in between. The CDR3 totals 17 residues. The CDR3 reads CASSLNAGGTSYNEQFF. In nucleotides, the CDR3 is TGTGCCAGCAGCTTAAACGCGGGCGGAACCTCCTACAATGAGCAGTTCTTC. The full variable domain, completed using reference TRBV7-6 and TRBJ2-1, is GAGVSQSPRYKVTKRGQDVALRCDPISGHVSLYWYRQALGQGPEFLTYFNYEAQQDKSGLPNDRFSAERPEGSISTLTIQRTEQRDSAMYRCASSLNAGGTSYNEQFFGPGTRLTVL.

This chain links TRBV6-1 with TRBJ2-7; 8 bases map to TRBD1. Germline loops: CDR1 MNHNS, CDR2 SASEGT. The CDR3 length is 16 residues. After removal of 3 bases from V and 7 bases from J, the junction contained 14 bases not matched to a gene. The DNA of the CDR3 is TGTGCCAGCAGTGAGCTGTCGGGGGCAGGGACAGGAGAGCAGTACTTC. Translated: CASSELSGAGTGEQYF.

The rearrangement uses TRBV28 and TRBJ2-7; TRBD2 might be the D (6 bases). The CDR3 is made up of 15 amino acids. Per the germline V gene, CDR1 is MDHEN and CDR2 is SYDVKM. The ends were cut back, 5 bases at V and 0 bases at J, with 14 bases in the middle. DNA of the CDR3: TGTGCCAGCAGTCCACCCCCTAGCGCCTCCTACGAGCAGTACTTC. It is translated as CASSPPPSASYEQYF.

The chain recombines TRBV11-3 with TRBJ1-1; 9 bases are a match to TRBD1. Trimming at V came to 5 bases and at J to 7 bases, leaving 11 bases not matched to a gene. The V gene's germline CDR1 is SGHNT and CDR2 YENEEA. This CDR3 has 15 residues. CDR3 sequence reads: CASSPRTGVVFEAFF. CDR3 sequence (DNA): TGTGCCAGCAGCCCTCGGACAGGGGTCGTTTTTGAAGCTTTCTTT.

This rearrangement joins TRBV6-1 to TRBJ1-1; maybe TRBD1 (5 bases). CDR3 size: 13 residues. V was shortened by 2 bases and J by 2 bases, with 6 bases between the two germline ends. Germline V gene sequence: CDR1 MNHNS, CDR2 SASEGT. DNA of the CDR3: TGTGCCAGCAGTGAACAGGGAAACACTGAAGCTTTCTTT. It codes for CASSEQGNTEAFF.

CDR3 in DNA: TGTGCCAGTAGTATCAACAGGGCGAACACCGGGGAGCTGTTTTTT. Its translation is CASSINRANTGELFF. The rearrangement uses TRBV19 and TRBJ2-2; possible D gene TRBD1, 6 bases. In germline, CDR1 is LNHDA, CDR2 SQIVND (reference sequence). The CDR3 consists of 15 residues. Trimming took off 3 bases at V and 0 bases at J, with 8 bases between the two ends.

The chain carries TRBV29-1 and TRBJ1-1, with 9 nucleotides matching TRBD1. The CDR3 extends over 15 amino acids. V shed 3 bases, J shed 3 bases, and the junction held 8 bases outside the gene matches. In germline, CDR1 is SQVTM, CDR2 ANQGSEA. The CDR3 region is CSVELGQGADTEAFF. CDR3 bases: TGCAGCGTTGAGCTGGGACAGGGTGCGGACACTGAAGCTTTCTTT.